Each of the 17 T cell receptor beta chains below was sequenced from the same sample in a study of blood T cell repertoires in COVID-19. Method: immunoSEQ multiplex PCR; TCRdb's copy keeps in-frame clones and lacks some. The data show tens of thousands of clones, roughly 84% seen once. Specimen: peripheral blood. The receptors here all came from a man in his fifties with active or convalescent COVID-19.

The V and J genes are TRBV5-1 and TRBJ1-1; TRBD1 might be the D (6 bases). CDR1 and CDR2 (germline): SGHRS, YFSETQ. This CDR3 contains 13 residues. V lost 6 bases and J 8 bases, leaving 17 bases between the germline ends. CDR3 in DNA: TGCGCCAGCAAGGACAGCCGAGAAAGGGAAGCTTTCTTT. This gives the protein CASKDSREREAFF.

This rearrangement joins TRBV27 to TRBJ2-5; 14 positions agree with TRBD2. Germline V gene lookup returns CDR1 MNHEY and CDR2 SMNVEV (reference sequence). CDR3 size: 17 residues. Trimming removed 5 bases from V and 5 bases from J; junction bases left unmatched: 10. The CDR3, as DNA: TGTGCCAGCAGTCCCTACCGACTAGCGGGGGGGCTGGAGACCCAGTACTTC. Its protein product is CASSPYRLAGGLETQYF.

The J gene is TRBJ1-4, the V gene TRBV6-5; maybe TRBD1 (6 bases). The V and J ends lost 0 bases and 6 bases respectively, with 14 bases between them. CDR1 and CDR2 (germline): MNHEY, SVGAGI. The CDR3 is 16 amino acids. The CDR3 sequence: CASSYSQGGFDEKLFF. The CDR3 DNA is TGTGCCAGCAGTTACTCCCAAGGGGGTTTTGATGAAAAACTGTTTTTT.

This chain links TRBV5-1 with TRBJ2-7; weak D call: TRBD2 (6 bases). The CDR3 is 14 residues long. CDR1 is SGHRS, CDR2 YFSETQ, per germline. V shed 5 bases and J shed 2 bases, with 14 bases lying between them. CDR3 amino acids: CASRTTWGAYEQYF. In DNA form, the CDR3 reads TGCGCCAGCAGGACGACCTGGGGGGCCTACGAGCAGTACTTC.

The rearrangement uses TRBV12-3 or TRBV12-4 and TRBJ2-5; D is possibly TRBD1 (5 bases). The V and J ends lost 5 bases and 5 bases respectively, with 12 bases between them. The CDR3 consists of 13 residues. Here the CDR3 DNA reads TGTGCCAGCAGTCCCGGACACAGGGAGACCCAGTACTTC. Translation: CASSPGHRETQYF.

CDR3 loop: CASCLRVGGGTEAFF. DNA for the CDR3: TGTGCCAGCTGCCTGAGGGTGGGAGGAGGGACTGAAGCTTTCTTT. This chain links TRBV6-6 with TRBJ1-1; no reliable D call. V was shortened by 8 bases and J by 5 bases, with 21 bases between the two germline ends. CDR3 length: 15 residues. Germline CDR1 MNHNY, CDR2 SVGAGI (reference sequence).

The rearrangement joins TRBV5-6 to TRBJ2-6; D may be TRBD1 (5 bases). The germline V gene has CDR1 SGHDT and CDR2 YYEEEE. The CDR3 totals 17 residues. Between the trimmed V and J ends, which lost 4 bases and 3 bases, there was a span of 17 bases. In nucleotides, the CDR3 is TGTGCCAGCAGCCAACTGGTAGGGGCCGGTGGGGCCAACGTCCTGACTTTC. It yields the protein CASSQLVGAGGANVLTF.

The CDR3 reads CASRAGQGAEAFF. CDR3 nucleotides: TGTGCCAGCAGGGCGGGACAGGGGGCTGAAGCTTTCTTT. J is TRBJ1-1 and V is TRBV9; TRBD1 matches 11 bases. J lost 6 bases, V lost 5 bases, and 3 bases had no gene match. Germline CDR1 SGDLS, CDR2 YYNGEE. The CDR3 consists of 13 residues. Full variable domain (missing parts from reference TRBV9 and TRBJ1-1): DSGVTQTPKHLITATGQRVTLRCSPRSGDLSVYWYQQSLDQGLQFLIQYYNGEERAKGNILERFSAQQFPDLHSELNLSSLELGDSALYFCASRAGQGAEAFFGQGTRLTVV.

V is TRBV4-1 and J is TRBJ1-3; D is possibly TRBD1 (5 bases). The CDR3 has 14 amino acids. Trimming removed 3 bases at V and 2 bases at J, with 8 bases between. Germline CDR1 MGHRA, CDR2 YSYEKL. The CDR3 loop reads CASSQPGTGNTIYF. The CDR3 DNA follows: TGCGCCAGCAGCCAGCCAGGGACTGGAAACACCATATATTTT.

V is TRBV5-3 and J is TRBJ1-4, with D possibly matching TRBD1 (5 bases). TRBV5-3 is an open reading frame, and its role is uncertain. Between the trimmed V and J ends, which lost 6 bases and 5 bases, there was a span of 29 bases. There are 19 residues in the CDR3. CDR3 nucleotides: TGTGCCAGAAACGGGGGTTTGCGGGAGTATGGGGAATTAAATGAAAAACTGTTTTTT. It is translated as CARNGGLREYGELNEKLFF.

The V gene is TRBV2, the J gene TRBJ2-3, with TRBD1 identical over 10 bases. CDR1 is SNHLY and CDR2 is FYNNEI in the germline V gene. The CDR3 spans 15 residues. The ends lost 11 bases at V and 7 bases at J; junction bases unmatched: 15. The CDR3 here is CASWAGTGDGNTQYF. The CDR3 coding sequence is TGTGCCTCTTGGGCCGGGACAGGGGATGGGAATACGCAGTATTTT. The complete variable domain, with remaining parts taken from reference TRBV2 and TRBJ2-3, reads EPEVTQTPSHQVTQMGQEVILRCVPISNHLYFYWYRQILGQKVEFLVSFYNNEISEKSEIFDDQFSVERPDGSNFTLKIRSTKLEDSAMYFCASWAGTGDGNTQYFGPGTRLTVL.

The chain links TRBV19 to TRBJ1-3, with D possibly matching TRBD1 (5 bases). Germline CDR1 LNHDA, CDR2 SQIVND (reference sequence). Trimming took off 6 bases at V and 0 bases at J, with 12 bases between the two ends. The length of the CDR3 is 15 residues. CDR3 region: CASRGLPTSGNTIYF. CDR3 DNA: TGTGCCAGTAGGGGACTCCCGACCTCTGGAAACACCATATATTTT.

The table lists this clone with a count of one. The V gene is TRBV18, the J gene TRBJ1-2; 9 positions agree with TRBD1. The V gene's germline CDR1 is KGHSH and CDR2 LQKENI. Trimming took 3 bases from V and 8 from J; bases not matched to a gene: 7. The CDR3 sequence is 14 residues long. CDR3 DNA: TGTGCCAGCTCACCGGGACAGGGACGCGGGGGCTACACCTTC. Protein sequence: CASSPGQGRGGYTF.

This chain uses TRBV19 with TRBJ1-3; D gene uncertain. Between the trimmed V and J ends, which lost 4 bases and 0 bases, there was a span of 10 bases. The CDR3 has 15 amino acids. Germline V CDR1 and CDR2: LNHDA, SQIVND (reference sequence). CDR3 sequence: CASSRPDSSGNTIYF. The DNA for the CDR3 is TGTGCCAGTAGTAGACCTGACTCCTCTGGAAACACCATATATTTT. The full variable domain, completed using reference TRBV19 and TRBJ1-3, is DGGITQSPKYLFRKEGQNVTLSCEQNLNHDAMYWYRQDPGQGLRLIYYSQIVNDFQKGDIAEGYSVSREKKESFPLTVTSAQKNPTAFYLCASSRPDSSGNTIYFGEGSWLTVV.

The chain carries TRBV29-1 and TRBJ2-1; a possible D gene is TRBD2 (6 bases). V lost 7 bases to trimming and J lost 2 bases, with 9 bases between them. This CDR3 region has 12 residues. The germline CDR1 and CDR2 sequences are SQVTM and ANQGSEA. CDR3 residues: CSERGTYNEQFF. The DNA for the CDR3 is TGCAGCGAGCGCGGGACCTACAATGAGCAGTTCTTC.

The sample holds a few counts of this clone. The genes are TRBV6-6 and TRBJ1-3; a possible D gene is TRBD1 (5 bases). V gave up 5 bases and J gave up 4 bases, with 12 bases separating them. This CDR3 is 14 amino acids long. Germline CDR1 is MNHNY and CDR2 is SVGAGI (reference sequence). The CDR3 region has the DNA TGTGCCAGCAGTGTAGGGGTGAACGGAAACACCATATATTTT. It encodes CASSVGVNGNTIYF.

V is TRBV5-4 and J is TRBJ1-2, with D maybe TRBD1 (5 bases). From germline, CDR1 is SGHNT and CDR2 YYREEE (reference sequence). The CDR3 length is 13 residues. Trimming cost V 10 bases and J 6 bases, with 19 bases left between them. The CDR3 DNA reads as TGTGCCGGGGGACTGTGGGGTTCAAATGGCTACACCTTC. Amino acids: CAGGLWGSNGYTF. Supplemented by reference TRBV5-4 and TRBJ1-2, the full variable domain reads ETGVTQSPTHLIKTRGQQVTLRCSSQSGHNTVSWYQQALGQGPQFIFQYYREEENGRGNFPPRFSGLQFPNYSSELNVNALELDDSALYLCAGGLWGSNGYTFGSGTRLTVV.